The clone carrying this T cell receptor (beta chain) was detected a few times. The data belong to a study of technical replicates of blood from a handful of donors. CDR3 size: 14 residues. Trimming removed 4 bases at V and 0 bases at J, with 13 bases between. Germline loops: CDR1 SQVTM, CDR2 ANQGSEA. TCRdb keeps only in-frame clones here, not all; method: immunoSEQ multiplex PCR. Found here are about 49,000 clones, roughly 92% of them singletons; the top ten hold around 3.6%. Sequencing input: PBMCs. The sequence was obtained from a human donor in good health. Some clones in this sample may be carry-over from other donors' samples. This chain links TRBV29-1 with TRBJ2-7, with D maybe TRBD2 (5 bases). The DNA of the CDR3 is TGCAGCGTTGGTCTGCTAGGGAGCTCCTACGAGCAGTACTTC. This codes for CSVGLLGSSYEQYF.